This T cell receptor beta chain was observed in a study of blood T cell repertoires in COVID-19. Turning to the study itself: Collection of acute and convalescent COVID-19 samples took place in the United States, Italy and Spain. T cells, B-cell-depleted T cells, or PBMCs provided the cDNA or gDNA that served as material.

Per the authors' pipeline: The assay estimated nucleated cells by amplifying reference gene primers. The data were produced by immunoSEQ multiplex PCR, yet TCRdb's version contains in-frame clones alone and is incomplete. V and J calls and clone size are those listed in that table; D and trimming were worked out from the DNA. The sample includes about 74,000 clones, 83% seen only once; the top ten take approximately 40%. This CDR3 region has 15 residues. The trim removed 7 bases at V and 7 bases at J, leaving 9 bases unmatched. From germline, CDR1 is MNHEY and CDR2 SMNVEV (reference sequence). The V call is TRBV27, the J call TRBJ2-1, with 11 bases fitting TRBD2. The specimen was peripheral blood. This TCR was recovered from an older man with acute or convalescent COVID-19. CDR3 DNA: TGTGCCAGCAAGAGTTTGGCTAGCGGGGGGAATGAGCAGTTCTTC. Translated: CASKSLASGGNEQFF.